A single sample gave rise to the 3 T cell receptor beta chains below, sequenced in a study of neurological immune-mediated disorders. A single record per CDR3 protein comes from TCRdb applying MiXCR to the 5' RACE reads. The sample shows roughly 32,000 distinct CDR3 sequences, approximately 5.2% of them seen only once. Sequencing input: CD4+ T cells from blood. These receptors originate from a woman between 50 and 59 years old in good health.

This clonotype has at least ten counts. The V and J genes are TRBV2 and TRBJ1-5; TRBD1 agrees at 8 bases. Per germline, CDR1 SNHLY and CDR2 FYNNEI. V lost 5 bases, J lost 2 bases, and 2 bases stayed unmatched. The CDR3 contains 14 residues. The CDR3 coding sequence is TGTGCCAGCAGTCCGGACAGGGGCAATCAGCCCCAGCATTTT. Protein product: CASSPDRGNQPQHF.

This clonotype was detected many times. The chain recombines TRBV14 with TRBJ1-1; 10 bases are a match to TRBD1. CDR1 and CDR2 (germline): SGHDN, FVKESK. Trimming at V came to 4 bases and at J to 4 bases, leaving 0 bases not matched to a gene. The CDR3 sequence is 13 residues long. The chain's CDR3 is CASSRTGGTEAFF. CDR3 in DNA: TGTGCCAGCAGCCGGACAGGGGGCACTGAAGCTTTCTTT. The whole variable domain, remainder taken from reference TRBV14 and TRBJ1-1, is EAGVTQFPSHSVIEKGQTVTLRCDPISGHDNLYWYRRVMGKEIKFLLHFVKESKQDESGMPNNRFLAERTGGTYSTLKVQPAELEDSGVYFCASSRTGGTEAFFGQGTRLTVV.

There are many counts of this clonotype. The rearrangement joins TRBV20-1 to TRBJ1-3; D ambiguous. The CDR3 loop spans 15 amino acids. V gave up 5 bases and J gave up 0 bases, with 14 bases separating them. Germline V gene lookup returns CDR1 DFQATT and CDR2 SNEGSKA (reference sequence). The CDR3 spells CSAVDSSSSGNTIYF. CDR3 nucleotide sequence: TGCAGTGCTGTGGACTCTTCGAGCTCTGGAAACACCATATATTTT.